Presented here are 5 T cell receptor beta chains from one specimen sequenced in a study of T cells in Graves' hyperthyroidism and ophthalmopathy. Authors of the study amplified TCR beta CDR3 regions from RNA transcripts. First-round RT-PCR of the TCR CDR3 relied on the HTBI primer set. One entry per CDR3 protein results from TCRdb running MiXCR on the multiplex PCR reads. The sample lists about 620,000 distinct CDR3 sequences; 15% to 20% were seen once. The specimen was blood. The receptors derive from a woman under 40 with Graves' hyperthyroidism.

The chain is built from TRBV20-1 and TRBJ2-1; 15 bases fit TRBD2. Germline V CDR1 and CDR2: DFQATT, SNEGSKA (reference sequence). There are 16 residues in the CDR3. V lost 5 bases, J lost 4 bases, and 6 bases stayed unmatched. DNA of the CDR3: TGCAGTGCTCGGACTAGCGGGAGGGCCGGTTACAATGAGCAGTTCTTC. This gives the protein CSARTSGRAGYNEQFF.

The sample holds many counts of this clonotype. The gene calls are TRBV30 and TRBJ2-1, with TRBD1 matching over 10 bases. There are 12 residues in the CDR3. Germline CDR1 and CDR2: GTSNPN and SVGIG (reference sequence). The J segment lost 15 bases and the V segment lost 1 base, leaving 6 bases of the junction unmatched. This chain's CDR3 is CAWSDTGQGLFF. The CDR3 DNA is TGTGCCTGGAGTGATACGGGACAGGGGTTGTTCTTC.

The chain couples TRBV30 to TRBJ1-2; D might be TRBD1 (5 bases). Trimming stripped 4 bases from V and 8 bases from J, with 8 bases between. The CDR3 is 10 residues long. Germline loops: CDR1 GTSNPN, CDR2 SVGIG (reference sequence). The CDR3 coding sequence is TGTGCCTGGAAGGGGCCCGGCTACACCTTC. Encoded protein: CAWKGPGYTF.

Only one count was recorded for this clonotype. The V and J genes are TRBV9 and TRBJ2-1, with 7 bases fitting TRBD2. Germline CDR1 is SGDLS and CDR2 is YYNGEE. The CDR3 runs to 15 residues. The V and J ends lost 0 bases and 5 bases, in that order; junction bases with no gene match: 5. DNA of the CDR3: TGTGCCAGCAGCGTAGTGGCGGGAGCTAACAATGAGCAGTTCTTC. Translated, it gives CASSVVAGANNEQFF.

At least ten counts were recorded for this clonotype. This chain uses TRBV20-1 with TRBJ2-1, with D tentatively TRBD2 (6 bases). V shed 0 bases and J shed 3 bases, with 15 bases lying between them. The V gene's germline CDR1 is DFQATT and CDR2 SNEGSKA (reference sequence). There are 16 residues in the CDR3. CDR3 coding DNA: TGCAGTGCTAGAGATGAGACGGGAGAGCACTACAATGAGCAGTTCTTC. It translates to CSARDETGEHYNEQFF.